Listed here is a single TCR beta chain. The antigen this receptor binds is unknown. No clone much larger than this one lies a single base away; base qualities are absent. The data derive from a study of shared clonotypes between healthy human individuals (dated by TCRdb to the early 2020s). For context, the study as a whole: The cohort comprised a couple of women and a few men aged 18 to 49 years. For each donor, three plates each were used for CD4 naive and CD4 memory, two plates were used for CD8 naive, and one plate was used for CD8 memory. The study deeply sequenced blood TCR repertoires of about 5 healthy adults to estimate repertoire size and the extent of clonotype sharing between individuals. Different laboratories and diverse techniques were used to prepare libraries and sequence TCR repertoires, to increase sequencing depth and limit assay-specific biases. Per donor, leukapheresis produced somewhere between about 0.8 and 9 billion PBMCs. On the study overall, not on this receptor specifically: Sampling was limited to blood, and TCR repertoires in tissue likely differ from TCR repertoires in blood. Based on pairwise subsampling, the degree of clonotype sharing among donors was expected to be affected by sequencing depth. Rarefaction of sorted-subset datasets indicated incomplete sequencing despite the large sequencing depth. The genetic and exposure-history diversity represented was limited by the small number of donors. Estimated clonotype richness was generally larger for naive than for memory subsets. Compared with non-shared clonotypes, the clonotypes found in all four sorted-subset donors had higher generation probabilities. When several donors were compared, the shared fraction of clonotypes was about 5% for naive CD4, about 4% for naive CD8, about 2.4% for memory CD4, and 0.3% to 0.5% for memory CD8.

Using the deep immunoSEQ assay, multiplex PCR amplified TCR CDR3 regions from genomic DNA. Extracted genomic DNA from each cell subset was distributed evenly across all wells of several immunoSEQ 96-well plates, and each plate was treated as a replicate. Each replicate PCR for sorted subsets received around 200 ng genomic DNA, equal to roughly 30,000 T cell genomes. The purified libraries were quantified using a Qubit 3.0 fluorometer, sized with a Bioanalyzer 2100, and then quantified again using the KAPA Library Quantification kit. Each immunoSEQ 96-well plate was sequenced on its own single-read 150-cycle Illumina NextSeq 550 flow cell. Under the source paper's analysis protocol: The immunoSEQ output contained only junctional sequences without quality scores, so filtering could not match that applied to full-length reads. To assign V/J genes and CDR3, sequences were annotated against IMGT germline references using PyIR, a Python wrapper for IgBLAST v1.9. Reads were removed for weak V/J assignments (E-value above 1e-6), missing CDR3, stop codons, out-of-frame junctions, or ambiguous translated residues. V3J clonotypes were defined as sequences sharing an identical inferred V gene, J gene, and CDR3 amino acid sequence. Percentage overlap between repertoires was computed as shared unique clonotypes divided by the size of the smaller repertoire. Richness of each repertoire was evaluated using RTK rarefaction, the Chao1 estimator, and Recon v2.1 estimates of unobserved clonotypes. For all TCRbeta clonotypes obtained by the gDNA method from several donors, generation probabilities were computed with OLGA. As stored in TCRdb, this immuneACCESS dataset retains in-frame rearrangements with V and J assigned. A fraction of the clones does not appear; measured against another copy, unresolved V genes explain less than half of the discrepancy, and the remainder lacks a known reason. V and J calls plus clone size are reproduced from that table; the DNA served to infer D and trimming. Present in this sample are 950,000 to 1,100,000 clones, roughly 80% of which were seen just once. Roughly 1.4% of the sample rests with the top ten.

The CDR3 contains 18 residues, cysteine and phenylalanine counted. CDR3 DNA is the only sequence kept; it has 54 bases, read in frame from the first base. The germline V gene (reference sequence) specifies PRHDT as CDR1 and FYEKMQ as CDR2. Trimming takes 2 bases off V and 5 bases off J; junction bases not matched to a gene: 11. The donors were healthy, HIV-negative adults with no recently reported acute infections or vaccinations. Only Caucasian adults living in Nashville, Tennessee, USA were represented among the donors. Magnetic negative selection was used to enrich CD4+ T cells, after which naive cells were positively selected on CD45RA and the negative fraction became the memory subset. After blood collection by leukapheresis, PBMCs were isolated using Ficoll-Histopaque density gradient centrifugation and then cryopreserved in the vapor phase of liquid nitrogen. Analytical flow cytometry was used to check the purity and quantity of each magnetically sorted T cell population. From each sorted fraction, genomic DNA was isolated and quantified by UV absorbance on a Nanodrop 2000c.

The TCR originated in a man between 18 and 35 years old in good health. The chain employs TRBV13 and TRBJ2-5; TRBD2 fits 13 bases in the junction. The sequenced sample consisted of memory CD4+ T cells sorted from blood. In light of the paper, this sample's cell subset or site label describes: CD45RA-negative fraction. The CDR3 reads as follows: CASSLKFWTSGSVETQYF. The DNA reads TGTGCCAGCAGCTTAAAGTTTTGGACTAGCGGGAGTGTTGAGACCCAGTACTTC.